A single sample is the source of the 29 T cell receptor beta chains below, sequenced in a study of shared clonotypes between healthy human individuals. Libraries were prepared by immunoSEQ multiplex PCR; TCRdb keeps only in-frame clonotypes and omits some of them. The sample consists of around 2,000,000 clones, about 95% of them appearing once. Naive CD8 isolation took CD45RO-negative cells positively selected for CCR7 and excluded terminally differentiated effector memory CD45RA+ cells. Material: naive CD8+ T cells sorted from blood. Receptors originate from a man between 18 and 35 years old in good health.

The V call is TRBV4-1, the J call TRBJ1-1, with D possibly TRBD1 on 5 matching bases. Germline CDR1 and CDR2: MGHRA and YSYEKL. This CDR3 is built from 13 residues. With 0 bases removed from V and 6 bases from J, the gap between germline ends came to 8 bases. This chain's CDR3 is CASSQEGVAEAFF. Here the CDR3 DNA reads TGCGCCAGCAGCCAAGAAGGGGTGGCTGAAGCTTTCTTT.

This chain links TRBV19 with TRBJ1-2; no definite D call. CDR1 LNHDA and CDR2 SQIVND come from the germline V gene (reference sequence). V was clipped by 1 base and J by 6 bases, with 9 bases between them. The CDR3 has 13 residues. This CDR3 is CASSIVSPDGYTF. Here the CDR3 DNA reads TGTGCCAGTAGTATAGTATCTCCGGATGGCTACACCTTC.

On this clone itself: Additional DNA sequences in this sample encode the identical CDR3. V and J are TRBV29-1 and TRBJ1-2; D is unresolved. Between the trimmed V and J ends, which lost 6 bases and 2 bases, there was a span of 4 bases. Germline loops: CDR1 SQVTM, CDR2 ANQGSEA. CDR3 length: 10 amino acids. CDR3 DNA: TGCAGCGTCGACAACTATGGCTACACCTTC. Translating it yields CSVDNYGYTF.

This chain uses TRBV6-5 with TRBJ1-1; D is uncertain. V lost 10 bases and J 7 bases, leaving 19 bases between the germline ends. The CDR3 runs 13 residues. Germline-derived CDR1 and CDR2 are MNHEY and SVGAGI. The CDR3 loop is CATSRGGQDEAFF. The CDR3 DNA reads TGTGCCACCAGCCGTGGAGGTCAGGATGAAGCTTTCTTT.

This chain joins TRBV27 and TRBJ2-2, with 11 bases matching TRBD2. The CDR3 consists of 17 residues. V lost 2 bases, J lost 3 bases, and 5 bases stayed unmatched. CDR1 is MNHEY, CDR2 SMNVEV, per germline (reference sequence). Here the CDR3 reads CASSLRGLAAYTGELFF. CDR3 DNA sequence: TGTGCCAGCAGTTTACGGGGACTAGCGGCTTACACCGGGGAGCTGTTTTTT.

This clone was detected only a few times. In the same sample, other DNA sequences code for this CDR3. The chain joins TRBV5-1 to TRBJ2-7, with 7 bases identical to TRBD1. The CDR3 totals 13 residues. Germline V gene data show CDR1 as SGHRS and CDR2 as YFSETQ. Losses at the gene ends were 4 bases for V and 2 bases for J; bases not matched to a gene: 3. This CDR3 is CASSLDRTYEQYF. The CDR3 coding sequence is TGCGCCAGCAGCCTGGACAGGACCTACGAGCAGTACTTC.

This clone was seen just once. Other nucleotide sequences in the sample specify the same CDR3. CDR3 region: CASSQDRPYEQYF. CDR3 coding DNA: TGCGCCAGCAGCCAAGATAGACCCTACGAGCAGTACTTC. The rearrangement uses TRBV4-3 and TRBJ2-7; no firm D call. The CDR3 is 13 amino acids. V shed 0 bases and J shed 2 bases, with 5 bases lying between them. CDR1 LGHNA and CDR2 YSLEER come from the germline V gene.

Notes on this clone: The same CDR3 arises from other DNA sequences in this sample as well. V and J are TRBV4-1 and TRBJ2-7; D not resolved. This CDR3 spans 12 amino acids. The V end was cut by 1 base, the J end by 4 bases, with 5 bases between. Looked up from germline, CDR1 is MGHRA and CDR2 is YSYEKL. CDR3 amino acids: CASSQAGYEQYF. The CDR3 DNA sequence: TGCGCCAGCAGCCAAGCTGGTTACGAGCAGTACTTC.

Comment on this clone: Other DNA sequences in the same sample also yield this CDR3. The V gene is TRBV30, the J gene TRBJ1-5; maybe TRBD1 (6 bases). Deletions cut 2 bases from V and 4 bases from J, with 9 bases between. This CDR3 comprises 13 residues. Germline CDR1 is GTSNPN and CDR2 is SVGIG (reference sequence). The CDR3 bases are TGTGCCTGGAGTCCAACAGGGAATCAGCCCCAGCATTTT. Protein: CAWSPTGNQPQHF.

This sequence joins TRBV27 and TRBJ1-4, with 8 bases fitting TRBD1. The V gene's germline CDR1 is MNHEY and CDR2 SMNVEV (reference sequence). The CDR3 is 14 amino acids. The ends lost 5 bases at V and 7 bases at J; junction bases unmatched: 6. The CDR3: CASSHRGGAEKLFF. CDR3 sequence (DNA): TGTGCCAGCAGTCACAGGGGGGGGGCTGAAAAACTGTTTTTT.

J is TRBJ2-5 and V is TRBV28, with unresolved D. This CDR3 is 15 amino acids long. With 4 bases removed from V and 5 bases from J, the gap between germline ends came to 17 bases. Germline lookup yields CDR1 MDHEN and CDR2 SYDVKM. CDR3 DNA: TGTGCCAGCAGTTCGACGACGGGCAACGAGGAGACCCAGTACTTC. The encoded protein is CASSSTTGNEETQYF.

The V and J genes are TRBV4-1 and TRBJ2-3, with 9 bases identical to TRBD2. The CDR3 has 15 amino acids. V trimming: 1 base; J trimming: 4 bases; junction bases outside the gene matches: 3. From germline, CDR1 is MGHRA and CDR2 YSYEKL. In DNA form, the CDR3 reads TGCGCCAGCAGCCAAGGGACTAGCGATCCAGATACGCAGTATTTT. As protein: CASSQGTSDPDTQYF.

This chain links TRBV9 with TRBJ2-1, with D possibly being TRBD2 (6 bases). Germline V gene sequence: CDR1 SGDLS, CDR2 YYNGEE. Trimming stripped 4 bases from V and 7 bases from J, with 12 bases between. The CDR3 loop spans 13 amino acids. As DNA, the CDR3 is TGTGCCAGCAGCTCCCGGACTAAGAATGAGCAGTTCTTC. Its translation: CASSSRTKNEQFF. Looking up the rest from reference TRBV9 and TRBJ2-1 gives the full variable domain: DSGVTQTPKHLITATGQRVTLRCSPRSGDLSVYWYQQSLDQGLQFLIQYYNGEERAKGNILERFSAQQFPDLHSELNLSSLELGDSALYFCASSSRTKNEQFFGPGTRLTVL.

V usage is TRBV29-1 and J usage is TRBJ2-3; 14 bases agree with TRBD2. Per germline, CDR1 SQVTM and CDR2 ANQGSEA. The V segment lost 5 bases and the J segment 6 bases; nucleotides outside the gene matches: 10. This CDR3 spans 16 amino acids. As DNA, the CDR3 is TGCAGCGTTTACGGACTAGCGGGGGGCCACGGGGATACGCAGTATTTT. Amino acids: CSVYGLAGGHGDTQYF.

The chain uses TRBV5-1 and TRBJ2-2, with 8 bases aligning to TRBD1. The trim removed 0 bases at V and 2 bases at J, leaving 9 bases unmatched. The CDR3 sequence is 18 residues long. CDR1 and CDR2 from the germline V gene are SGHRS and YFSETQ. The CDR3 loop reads CASSLGAPQGVNTGELFF. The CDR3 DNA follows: TGCGCCAGCAGCTTGGGGGCCCCACAGGGGGTAAACACCGGGGAGCTGTTTTTT. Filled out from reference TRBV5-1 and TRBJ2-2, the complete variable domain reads KAGVTQTPRYLIKTRGQQVTLSCSPISGHRSVSWYQQTPGQGLQFLFEYFSETQRNKGNFPGRFSGRQFSNSRSEMNVSTLELGDSALYLCASSLGAPQGVNTGELFFGEGSRLTVL.

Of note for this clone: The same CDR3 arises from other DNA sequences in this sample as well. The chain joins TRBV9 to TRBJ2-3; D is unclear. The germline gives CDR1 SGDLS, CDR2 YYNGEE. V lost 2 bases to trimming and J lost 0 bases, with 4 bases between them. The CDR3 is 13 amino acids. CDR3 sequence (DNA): TGTGCCAGCAGCGTCCCTAGCACAGATACGCAGTATTTT. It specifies CASSVPSTDTQYF.

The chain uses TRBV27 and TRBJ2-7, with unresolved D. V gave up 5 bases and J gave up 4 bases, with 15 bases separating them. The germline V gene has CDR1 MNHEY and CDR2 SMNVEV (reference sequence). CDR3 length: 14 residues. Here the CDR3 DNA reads TGTGCCAGCAGTCCCACCGGTCCGGGTTACGAGCAGTACTTC. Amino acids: CASSPTGPGYEQYF.

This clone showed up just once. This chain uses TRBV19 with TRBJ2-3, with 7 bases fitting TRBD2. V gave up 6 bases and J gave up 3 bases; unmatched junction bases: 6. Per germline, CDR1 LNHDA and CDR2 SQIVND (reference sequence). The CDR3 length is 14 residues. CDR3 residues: CASRRELGTDTQYF. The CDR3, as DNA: TGTGCCAGTAGGCGGGAGTTGGGGACAGATACGCAGTATTTT.

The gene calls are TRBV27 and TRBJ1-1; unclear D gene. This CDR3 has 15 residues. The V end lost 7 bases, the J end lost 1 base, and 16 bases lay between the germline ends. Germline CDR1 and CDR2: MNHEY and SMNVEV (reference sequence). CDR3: CASTLAVGRNTEAFF. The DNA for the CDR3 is TGTGCCAGCACCCTGGCGGTAGGGCGGAACACTGAAGCTTTCTTT.

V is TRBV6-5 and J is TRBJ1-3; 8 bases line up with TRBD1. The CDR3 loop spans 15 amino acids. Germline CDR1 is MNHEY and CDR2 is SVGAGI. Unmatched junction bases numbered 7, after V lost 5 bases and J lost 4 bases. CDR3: CASSLDRGDGNTIYF. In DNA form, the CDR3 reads TGTGCCAGCAGTCTCGACAGGGGCGACGGAAACACCATATATTTT.

In DNA, the CDR3 is TGTGCCAGCAGCCCAAGGGGGGCTGACACTGAAGCTTTCTTT. This sequence encodes CASSPRGADTEAFF. V usage is TRBV27 and J usage is TRBJ1-1, with D possibly TRBD1 on 6 matching bases. Germline loops: CDR1 MNHEY, CDR2 SMNVEV (reference sequence). V dropped 6 bases and J dropped 3 bases, with 14 bases sitting between them. The CDR3 length is 14 residues.

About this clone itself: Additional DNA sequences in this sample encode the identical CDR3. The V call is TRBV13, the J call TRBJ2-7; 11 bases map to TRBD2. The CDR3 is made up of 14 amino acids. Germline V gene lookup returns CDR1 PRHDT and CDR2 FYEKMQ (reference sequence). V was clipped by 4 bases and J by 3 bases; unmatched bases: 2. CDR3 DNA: TGTGCCAGCAGCTCCGGACTAGCGGGCTACGAGCAGTACTTC. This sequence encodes CASSSGLAGYEQYF.

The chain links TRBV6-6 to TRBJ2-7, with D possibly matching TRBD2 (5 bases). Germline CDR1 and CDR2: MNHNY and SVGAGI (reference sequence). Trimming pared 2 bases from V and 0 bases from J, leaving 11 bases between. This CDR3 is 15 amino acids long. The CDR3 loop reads CASSYQPRGSYEQYF. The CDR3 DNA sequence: TGTGCCAGCAGTTACCAACCCCGGGGCTCCTACGAGCAGTACTTC.

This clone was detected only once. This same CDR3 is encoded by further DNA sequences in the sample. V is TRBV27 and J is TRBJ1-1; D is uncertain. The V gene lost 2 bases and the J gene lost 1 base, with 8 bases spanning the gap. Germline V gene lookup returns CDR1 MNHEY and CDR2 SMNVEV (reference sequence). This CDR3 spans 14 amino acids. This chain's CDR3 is CASSLVGSNTEAFF. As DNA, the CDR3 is TGTGCCAGCAGTTTAGTGGGGTCGAACACTGAAGCTTTCTTT.

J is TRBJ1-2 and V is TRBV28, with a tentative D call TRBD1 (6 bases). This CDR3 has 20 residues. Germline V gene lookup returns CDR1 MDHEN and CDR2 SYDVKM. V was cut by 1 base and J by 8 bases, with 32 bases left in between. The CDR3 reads CASSLSDRSVSDGSMFGYTF. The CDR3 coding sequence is TGTGCCAGCAGTTTATCGGACAGATCAGTTTCCGATGGGTCCATGTTCGGCTACACCTTC.

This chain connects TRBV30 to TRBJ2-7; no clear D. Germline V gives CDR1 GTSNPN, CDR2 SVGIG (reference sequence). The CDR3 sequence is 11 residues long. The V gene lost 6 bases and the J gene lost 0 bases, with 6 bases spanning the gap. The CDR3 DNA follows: TGTGCCTGTGATGCCTCCTACGAGCAGTACTTC. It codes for CACDASYEQYF.

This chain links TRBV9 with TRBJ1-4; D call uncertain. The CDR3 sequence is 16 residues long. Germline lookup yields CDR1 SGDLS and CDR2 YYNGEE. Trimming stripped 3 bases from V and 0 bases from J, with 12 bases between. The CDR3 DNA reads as TGTGCCAGCAGCGGGCTCCCAGATACAACTAATGAAAAACTGTTTTTT. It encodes CASSGLPDTTNEKLFF.

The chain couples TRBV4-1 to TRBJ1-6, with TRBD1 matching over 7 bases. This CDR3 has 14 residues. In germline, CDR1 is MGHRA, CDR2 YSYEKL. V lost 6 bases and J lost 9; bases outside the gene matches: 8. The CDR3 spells CASRAGQLGSPLHF. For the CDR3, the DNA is TGCGCCAGCAGGGCGGGACAGTTAGGTTCACCCCTCCACTTT.

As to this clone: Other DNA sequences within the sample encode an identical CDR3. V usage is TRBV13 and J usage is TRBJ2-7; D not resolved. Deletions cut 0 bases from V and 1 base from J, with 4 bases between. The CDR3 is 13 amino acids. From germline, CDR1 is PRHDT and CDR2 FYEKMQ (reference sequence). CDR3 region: CASSLGSSYEQYF. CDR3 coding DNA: TGTGCCAGCAGCTTAGGTTCGTCCTACGAGCAGTACTTC.